What follows are 19 T cell receptor beta chains derived from one specimen sequenced in a study of blood T cell repertoires in COVID-19. Clones were read by immunoSEQ multiplex PCR, and TCRdb kept only the in-frame ones, dropping some. In the table there are tens of thousands of clones, around 87% of which are singletons. The sample comprised peripheral blood. These receptors all stem from a human donor in a cohort sampled during active COVID-19.

As regards this clone: Other DNA variants within this sample encode the same CDR3. V is TRBV3-1 (or the pseudogene TRBV3-2) and J is TRBJ2-7; D is unresolved. The germline V and J ends were trimmed by 4 bases and 6 bases, with 7 bases remaining between them. CDR1 is LGHDT, CDR2 YNNKEL, per germline (reference sequence). CDR3 length equals 11 residues. The DNA of the CDR3 is TGTGCCAGCAGCCGTACGAGCGAGCAGTACTTC. This translates into CASSRTSEQYF.

The J gene is TRBJ2-5, the V gene TRBV13; the D is unclear. The germline V and J ends were trimmed by 6 bases and 5 bases, with 10 bases remaining between them. CDR1 PRHDT and CDR2 FYEKMQ come from the germline V gene (reference sequence). This CDR3 region has 12 residues. The CDR3 sequence is CASSARKETQYF. The CDR3 nucleotides read TGTGCCAGCAGTGCGCGTAAGGAGACCCAGTACTTC.

The gene calls are TRBV7-2 and TRBJ2-7; TRBD2 is a possible D gene (5 bases). Deletions cut 5 bases from V and 4 bases from J, with 18 bases between. The V gene's germline CDR1 is SGHTA and CDR2 FQGNSA. The CDR3 loop spans 15 amino acids. The CDR3 sequence is CASSPDYSKHYEQYF. The CDR3 region has the DNA TGTGCCAGCAGCCCTGACTACTCGAAACATTACGAGCAGTACTTC. Full variable domain (outside the CDR3, taken from reference TRBV7-2 and TRBJ2-7): GAGVSQSPSNKVTEKGKDVELRCDPISGHTALYWYRQSLGQGLEFLIYFQGNSAPDKSGLPSDRFSAERTGGSVSTLTIQRTQQEDSAVYLCASSPDYSKHYEQYFGPGTRLTVT.

The genes are TRBV13 and TRBJ2-3, with 8 positions matching TRBD2. The CDR3 spans 14 residues. The V and J ends lost 5 bases and 3 bases, in that order; junction bases with no gene match: 4. CDR1 PRHDT and CDR2 FYEKMQ come from the germline V gene (reference sequence). CDR3 sequence: CASSRSSGTDTQYF. The CDR3 region has the DNA TGTGCCAGCAGCCGATCTAGCGGGACAGATACGCAGTATTTT.

The chain combines TRBV28 with TRBJ1-1; maybe TRBD1 (6 bases). Germline-derived CDR1 and CDR2 are MDHEN and SYDVKM. V lost 6 bases and J 8 bases, leaving 16 bases between the germline ends. This CDR3 contains 13 residues. CDR3 nucleotides: TGTGCCAGCAGCTCCGACAGGACAAGGGAAGCTTTCTTT. This encodes CASSSDRTREAFF. The full variable domain, its missing parts supplied by reference TRBV28 and TRBJ1-1, is DVKVTQSSRYLVKRTGEKVFLECVQDMDHENMFWYRQDPGLGLRLIYFSYDVKMKEKGDIPEGYSVSREKKERFSLILESASTNQTSMYLCASSSDRTREAFFGQGTRLTVV.

This clone is a singleton in its sample. V is TRBV5-1 and J is TRBJ2-7; 8 nucleotides line up with TRBD2. Germline CDR1 and CDR2: SGHRS and YFSETQ. J was trimmed by 4 bases and V by 4 bases; bases with no gene match: 16. The CDR3 is 17 amino acids. CDR3 in DNA: TGCGCCAGCAGCCCCGGGGGGGGCGCCCCACGACGGTACGAGCAGTACTTC. This encodes CASSPGGGAPRRYEQYF.

This chain connects TRBV12-3 or TRBV12-4 to TRBJ2-7; D is ambiguous. Trimming took 5 bases from V and 3 from J, leaving 8 bases between them. The CDR3 sequence is 12 residues long. In DNA form, the CDR3 reads TGTGCCAGCAGTCATAACTACTACGAGCAGTACTTC. Translated: CASSHNYYEQYF.

The V gene is TRBV15, the J gene TRBJ2-2, with 9 bases that match TRBD1. The CDR3 runs 16 residues. Germline V CDR1 and CDR2: LNHNV, YYDKDF (reference sequence). Trimming cost V 0 bases and J 5 bases; bases outside gene matches: 4. The CDR3 coding sequence is TGTGCCACCAGCAGAGACTCCGGGACAGGGACCGGGGAGCTGTTTTTT. Protein product: CATSRDSGTGTGELFF.

This clone has a handful of counts. The chain is built from TRBV9 and TRBJ2-3, with 11 bases fitting TRBD2. CDR1 is SGDLS and CDR2 is YYNGEE in the germline V gene. This CDR3 spans 16 amino acids. The trim removed 0 bases at V and 3 bases at J, leaving 3 bases unmatched. CDR3 nucleotide sequence: TGTGCCAGCAGCGTAGATGGGACTAGCGGTACAGATACGCAGTATTTT. Protein product: CASSVDGTSGTDTQYF.

The CDR3 coding sequence is TGTGCCAGCAGGAGGCCCCCTGGGGGGTCGAACACTGAAGCTTTCTTT. Protein: CASRRPPGGSNTEAFF. The J gene is TRBJ1-1, the V gene TRBV27; D perhaps matches TRBD1 (5 bases). Between the trimmed V and J ends, which lost 6 bases and 1 base, there was a span of 18 bases. Looked up from germline, CDR1 is MNHEY and CDR2 is SMNVEV (reference sequence). This CDR3 comprises 16 residues.

This clone was seen at least ten times. The V gene is TRBV5-1, the J gene TRBJ1-6; TRBD1 matches at 11 bases. This CDR3 region has 17 residues. J was trimmed by 5 bases and V by 4 bases; bases with no gene match: 8. The germline gives CDR1 SGHRS, CDR2 YFSETQ. The CDR3 region has the DNA TGCGCCAGCAGCCCATGGGGACAGGGGGTCGATAATTCACCCCTCCACTTT. Translated, it gives CASSPWGQGVDNSPLHF.

The J gene is TRBJ2-2, the V gene TRBV28; 8 nucleotides agree with TRBD2. The CDR3 is 16 residues long. V dropped 4 bases and J dropped 6; count of bases not matched to a gene: 10. Germline CDR1 is MDHEN and CDR2 is SYDVKM. In DNA, the CDR3 is TGTGCCAGCAGTTCTCCGGGACTAGTTGTCTCCGGGGAGCTGTTTTTT. Its protein product is CASSSPGLVVSGELFF.

In nucleotides, the CDR3 is TGTGCCAGCAGTTACTCAGGGGGAGAGCAGTACTTC. It is translated as CASSYSGGEQYF. This sequence joins TRBV6-2 or TRBV6-3 and TRBJ2-7, with a possible D match to TRBD1 (6 bases). V lost 0 bases to trimming and J lost 7 bases, with 7 bases between them. The V gene's germline CDR1 is MNHEY and CDR2 SVGEGT. This CDR3 contains 12 residues.

The chain uses TRBV15 and TRBJ2-3; D is perhaps TRBD2 (6 bases). V lost 5 bases to trimming and J lost 11 bases, with 23 bases between them. Germline values: CDR1 LNHNV, CDR2 YYDKDF (reference sequence). The CDR3 has 15 amino acids. CDR3 in amino acids: CATSGRPQTSQRQYF. As DNA, the CDR3 is TGTGCCACCAGCGGCCGTCCCCAAACTAGCCAGAGGCAGTATTTT.

The J gene is TRBJ1-2, the V gene TRBV6-2 or TRBV6-3, with D perhaps matching TRBD1 (5 bases). The CDR3 runs to 14 residues. Per the germline V gene, CDR1 is MNHEY and CDR2 is SVGEGT. V dropped 6 bases and J dropped 2 bases, with 13 bases sitting between them. The CDR3 DNA is TGTGCCAGCAGCGGGAGGGGTACCAACTATGGCTACACCTTC. Amino acids: CASSGRGTNYGYTF.

The chain uses TRBV10-2 and TRBJ1-1; the D is unclear. CDR3 length equals 12 residues. Germline CDR1 reads WSHSY; CDR2 reads SAAADI. Trimming pared 8 bases from V and 3 bases from J, leaving 10 bases between. The CDR3: CASGRGYTEAFF. The CDR3 coding sequence is TGCGCCAGCGGGAGAGGATACACTGAAGCTTTCTTT.

This rearrangement joins TRBV6-5 to TRBJ1-4; the match to TRBD1 covers 9 bases. J lost 7 bases, V lost 8 bases, and 8 bases had no gene match. Germline-derived CDR1 and CDR2 are MNHEY and SVGAGI. This CDR3 comprises 14 residues. This CDR3 reads CASEPGQGVEKLFF. CDR3 coding DNA: TGTGCCAGCGAGCCGGGACAGGGCGTTGAAAAACTGTTTTTT.

J is TRBJ2-3 and V is TRBV5-1; perhaps TRBD2 as D (6 bases). This CDR3 has 15 residues. Trimming took 0 bases from V and 0 from J, leaving 8 bases between them. Germline V lookup: CDR1 SGHRS, CDR2 YFSETQ. As DNA, the CDR3 is TGCGCCAGCAGCTTGGTGGGAGGCAGCACAGATACGCAGTATTTT. This encodes CASSLVGGSTDTQYF. Full variable domain (missing parts from reference TRBV5-1 and TRBJ2-3): KAGVTQTPRYLIKTRGQQVTLSCSPISGHRSVSWYQQTPGQGLQFLFEYFSETQRNKGNFPGRFSGRQFSNSRSEMNVSTLELGDSALYLCASSLVGGSTDTQYFGPGTRLTVL.

The V gene is TRBV28, the J gene TRBJ2-1; 10 bases line up with TRBD2. The CDR3 spans 17 residues. CDR1 MDHEN and CDR2 SYDVKM come from the germline V gene. With 4 bases clipped from V and 0 bases from J, the junction kept 6 bases outside the gene matches. The CDR3 DNA reads as TGTGCCAGCAGTTCCTCGTCTAGCGGGAGCTCCTACAATGAGCAGTTCTTC. Its translation is CASSSSSSGSSYNEQFF.